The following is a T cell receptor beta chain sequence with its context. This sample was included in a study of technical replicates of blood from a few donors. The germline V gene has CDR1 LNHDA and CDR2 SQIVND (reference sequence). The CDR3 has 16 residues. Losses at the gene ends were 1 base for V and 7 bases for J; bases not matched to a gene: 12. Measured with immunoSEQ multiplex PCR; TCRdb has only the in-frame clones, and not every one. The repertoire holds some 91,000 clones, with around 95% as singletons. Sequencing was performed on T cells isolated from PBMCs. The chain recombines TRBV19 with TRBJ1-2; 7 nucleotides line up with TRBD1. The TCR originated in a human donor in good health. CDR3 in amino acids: CASSIGGGARYSGYTF. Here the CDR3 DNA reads TGTGCCAGTAGTATAGGAGGGGGCGCAAGGTACTCTGGCTACACCTTC. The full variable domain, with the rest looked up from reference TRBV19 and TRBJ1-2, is DGGITQSPKYLFRKEGQNVTLSCEQNLNHDAMYWYRQDPGQGLRLIYYSQIVNDFQKGDIAEGYSVSREKKESFPLTVTSAQKNPTAFYLCASSIGGGARYSGYTFGSGTRLTVV.